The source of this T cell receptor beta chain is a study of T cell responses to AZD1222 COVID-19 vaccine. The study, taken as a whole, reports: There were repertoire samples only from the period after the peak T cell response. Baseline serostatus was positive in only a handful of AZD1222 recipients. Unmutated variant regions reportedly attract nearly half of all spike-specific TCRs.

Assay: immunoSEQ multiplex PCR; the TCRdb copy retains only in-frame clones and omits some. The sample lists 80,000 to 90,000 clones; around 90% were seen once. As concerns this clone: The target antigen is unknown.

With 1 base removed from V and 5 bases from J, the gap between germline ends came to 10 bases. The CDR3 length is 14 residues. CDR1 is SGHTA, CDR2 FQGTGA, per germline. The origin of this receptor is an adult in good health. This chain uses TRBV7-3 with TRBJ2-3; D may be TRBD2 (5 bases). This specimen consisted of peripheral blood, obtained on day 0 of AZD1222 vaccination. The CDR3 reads CASSLNPAGDTQYF. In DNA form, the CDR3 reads TGTGCCAGCAGCTTAAACCCGGCGGGAGATACGCAGTATTTT.